The following is a T cell receptor beta chain sequence with its context. No antigen is known for it. Produced via immunoSEQ multiplex PCR; TCRdb's table is partial and in-frame only. Seen here are 140,000 or so clones, about nine tenths observed once, and the top ten hold 0.19%. The CDR3 spans 19 residues. The germline V gene has CDR1 SGHRS and CDR2 YFSETQ. V was cut by 1 base and J by 3 bases, with 26 bases left in between. The sample belongs to a study of graft-versus-host responses after intestinal transplantation. Study-wide context: As for transplant type, recipients had multivisceral, liver-intestinal, or isolated intestinal grafts. Once they had received anti-thymocyte globulin induction, all recipients took tacrolimus and steroids for about 3 years. Points from the study as a whole: Maximum circulating GvH clone levels tracked with early post-transplant HvG decreases. Investigators detected GvH clones in recipient marrow, with some emerging earlier in ileum or blood.

This clonotype originated in a human donor who received an intestinal transplant. The sequences come from unstimulated CD4+ T cells sorted from spleen or lymph node cells, collected before intestinal transplant. The chain has TRBV5-1 and TRBJ2-7; D may match TRBD1 or TRBD2 (5 bases each). CDR3 region: CASSLSWAGRSGGHYEQYF. The CDR3 DNA reads TGCGCCAGCAGCTTGTCCTGGGCTGGTCGGTCCGGAGGACACTACGAGCAGTACTTC.